The subject of this entry is one T cell receptor (beta chain). This clone was seen only once. What this receptor recognizes is not known. Per-base quality was not reported, and no clone a single base away is much larger than it. The cohort comprised several hundred healthy bone marrow donors. At the time of sampling, all cohort members were nominally healthy, though unrecorded immune exposures were likely present. The donor tested CMV seronegative, placing the donor among the approximately 400 seronegative members of the cohort. A peripheral blood sample was collected from each donor, and TCR beta sequencing was performed on peripheral blood mononuclear cells. The Qiagen DNeasy Blood Extraction Kit was used to extract genomic DNA from the blood cell samples. The CDR1 and CDR2 encoded by the germline V gene are SGHTA and FQGTGA. The junction shows trimming of 3 bases on V and 7 bases on J, and the gene matches do not reach 7 bases of it. Including cysteine and phenylalanine, the CDR3 has 16 amino acids. Of the read, only the CDR3 DNA is kept; its 48 bases are in frame from base 1.

This sample was included in a study of cytomegalovirus exposure and HLA in healthy donors (TCRdb year 2017). Broadly, across the study: According to an earlier analysis of 587 of the donors, about 180 million T cells yielded roughly 100 million unique TCR beta sequences and approximately 300 Gb of sequence data. To predict cytomegalovirus infection status, the study combined high-throughput TCR immunosequencing, statistical association of individual TCRs with disease status, and machine learning. In an earlier analysis of 587 of the donors, high-throughput TCR beta sequencing was used to judge whether each TCR beta V gene segment behaved as functional or pseudogenic. Rather than drawing on any new phenotypic data, the later analysis identified candidate immune exposures from TCR beta sequences and the way those sequences occurred across donors. Across some 400 genotyped donors of the cohort, an average of approximately 240,000 unique TCR beta nucleotide sequences per donor were sequenced, and 15% to 20% of those sequences were non-productive. HLA typing covered class I and class II loci at four-digit resolution. A later analysis re-examined previously published TCR beta repertoires from 600 to 700 donors and added high-resolution HLA genotyping to investigate patterns of TCR occurrence. Roughly five DR-DQ haplotypes were handled as single units for association and clustering because linkage in the cohort was strong. The number of donors typed differed by locus, with about 629-640 for A, B, C, DRB1 and DQB1, 522 for DQA1, about 610 for DPA1, and some 470 for DPB1. Besides the first cohort of under 700 subjects, a separate validation cohort made up of 120 or so different subjects was used. Among the roughly 400 genotyped donors, approximately 81% belonged to the genetic ancestry cluster associated with self-reported Caucasian donors. The study used immunosequencing to profile the T cell repertoires of under 700 subjects and linked those repertoires to cytomegalovirus serostatus. Alongside the repertoire data, information on donor age, sex, ethnicity and CMV serostatus was compiled. Genome-wide SNP genotypes for about 65% of the roughly 670 donors were used in a later genetic analysis, which treated that subset as a discovery cohort. Every discovery cohort repertoire had been produced on one sequencing platform. An early release covering 500 to 750 HLA-typed donors comprised roughly 300 gigabases of sequencing data and around 80 million unique TCR sequences. The study was designed to test whether signatures of past pathogen exposure could be identified by cataloging public T cell receptors. Points the paper makes about the study in general: A later genetic analysis reported fewer N-insertions in productive TCRs among donors in an Asian-associated ancestry cluster than the roughly 700-donor mean. A cluster of highly shared sequence variants was judged likely to represent a technical artifact of the sequencing pipeline. A later analysis found that HLA-associated TCR beta chains were more clonally expanded and had lower generation probabilities than equally common non-associated chains. A later analysis found that most CMV-associated TCR beta chains appeared HLA-restricted, with HLA associations seemingly driven largely by CMV exposure. Most TCR sequences were observed very rarely across donors, whereas some public TCRs were present in many individuals. Broadly in line with IMGT annotations, most TCR beta V segments showed up in productive rearrangements about 87% or about 30% of the time in an earlier analysis of approximately 640 of the donors. A later analysis reported that several top co-occurrence clusters appeared linked to parvovirus B19, influenza, CMV and Epstein-Barr virus. When HLA alleles, especially DR and DQ, strongly co-occurred, TCR associations were difficult to assign to individual alleles. Correlated functional status among segregating V segments might be attributable to linkage disequilibrium, but an unknown experimental factor could not be ruled out. A further reported finding was that TCR beta sequences accurately predicted the HLA-A and HLA-B alleles for most subjects in the first cohort. The earlier analysis of 587 of the donors excluded roughly 17 rarely observed V segments, including chromosome 9 orphons, because counts were too low. In vitro tests confirmed that a few of the cytomegalovirus-associated TCR beta chains recognize cytomegalovirus antigens. The cohort was sequenced for TCR beta chains only, and without alpha or paired-chain data the features that could be detected were limited. Sequencing depth was assumed to be roughly uniform across donors in the presence/absence analyses, though that assumption may not hold. A later analysis associated 17,000 or so TCR beta sequences with specific HLA alleles at a false discovery rate of 0.05. An association between a missense DCLRE1C variant and V-gene and J-gene trimming of TCR beta chains was found in a later genetic analysis and replicated in an independent cohort. Some IMGT-functional V segments, including TRBV6-2 and TRBV6-3, could not be told apart with the 87-base-pair reads, so those segments were excluded. For the cohort, immune exposure information was limited to CMV serostatus. In both the original and validation cohorts, the classifier was reported to diagnose cytomegalovirus status with high specificity and sensitivity. In a later analysis, TCR association rates were found to vary across HLA loci, with the most associated TCRs seen for DRB1 alleles and the fewest for HLA-C alleles. Because HLA typing was missing for some donors at each locus, association tests included only the typed subset. According to the authors, the approach could potentially be generalized to other disease states and immunological phenotypes. The study listed 164 TCR beta chains as associated with cytomegalovirus.

Library preparation used the immunoSEQ multiplex PCR assay. For the multiplex PCR, a mixture combining 60 forward primers for TCR Vbeta segments and 13 reverse primers for TCR Jbeta segments was used. A multiplex PCR assay on genomic DNA amplified the CDR3 region of rearranged TCR beta genes. On the Illumina HiSeq System, the amplified TCR beta libraries were sequenced as 87-base-pair reads. The published analysis was carried out like this. Across the roughly 600 repertoires, a later analysis counted tens of millions of unique TCR beta chains, roughly 11 million of which were shared by at least two donors. To remove PCR and sequencing errors, raw reads were error-corrected and collapsed into unique sequences using a nearest-neighbor algorithm that merged closely related sequences. Alignment of CDR3 sequences to IMGT reference sequences was used to assign V, D and J gene segments. Each retained sequence needed at least a six-nucleotide match to both a V gene segment and a J gene segment. Rearrangements were called productive when the CDR3 lacked stop codons and stayed in frame with V and J; all others were non-productive. Following IMGT convention, CDR3 was defined as the stretch from the second conserved V-encoded cysteine to the conserved J-encoded phenylalanine. The earlier analysis of fewer than 750 of the donors excluded sequences that lacked an unambiguous match to a single V gene segment. An earlier analysis of 587 of the donors classified V segments as functional when productive rearrangements were above 56.7% and as segregating when the standard deviation between donors was above 5%. A statistical classification framework was developed to diagnose cytomegalovirus status using the catalog of TCR beta chain sequences. A later analysis assigned V and J genes by comparing TCR nucleotide sequences with IMGT/GENE-DB human TR gene sequences. The TCRdist pipeline was used in a later analysis to assign CDR3 sequences and most-parsimonious VDJ recombination scenarios. In a later analysis, every TCR beta chain was defined by the combination of its CDR3 amino acid sequence and its V-gene family, and reads without a unique V-gene family were dropped. A later analysis removed several hundred highly shared, low-generation-probability nucleotide sequences to deal with suspected cross-contamination and a sequencing artifact. In a later analysis, a clonal expansion index was calculated for each public chain from normalized within-repertoire ranks of inferred template counts. In a later analysis, generation probabilities were computed with a VDJ recombination model fitted to out-of-frame rearrangements, and the resulting probabilities were checked against IGoR. A later analysis scored TCR-TCR, TCR-HLA and TCR-CMV co-occurrence with hypergeometric tests, applying a repertoire-size bias correction to TCR pairs. In a later analysis, false discovery rates were estimated by permuting HLA or CMV assignments 20 times. A later analysis grouped co-occurring TCRs with DBSCAN, adding TCRdist sequence similarity when clustering within HLA-allele-positive subsets. Repertoires with fewer than 30,000 or more than 120,000 public chains were left out of co-occurrence clustering, as were a few repertoires with anomalous nucleotide sharing. TCRdb took over this immuneACCESS table, retaining in-frame rearrangements with V and J assigned. Such tables are incomplete; in checked studies, under half of the missing clones stem from an unresolved V gene, and the remainder is unexplained. D and trimming were read from the DNA, whereas the V and J calls and clone size are those reported in that table. The sample profile shows around 140,000 clones; about 66% of them were found once. The ten most abundant clones make up less than 2% of the sample.

The rearrangement joined TRBV7-3 to TRBJ2-2; 11 nucleotides in the junction match TRBD2. The sample taken for sequencing was PBMCs. The TCR comes from a male donor in good health and CMV-seronegative. The DNA sequence is given as TGTGCCAGCAGCTTTTTAGCGGGGGGGCCTATCGGGGAGCTGTTTTTT. It is translated as CASSFLAGGPIGELFF.